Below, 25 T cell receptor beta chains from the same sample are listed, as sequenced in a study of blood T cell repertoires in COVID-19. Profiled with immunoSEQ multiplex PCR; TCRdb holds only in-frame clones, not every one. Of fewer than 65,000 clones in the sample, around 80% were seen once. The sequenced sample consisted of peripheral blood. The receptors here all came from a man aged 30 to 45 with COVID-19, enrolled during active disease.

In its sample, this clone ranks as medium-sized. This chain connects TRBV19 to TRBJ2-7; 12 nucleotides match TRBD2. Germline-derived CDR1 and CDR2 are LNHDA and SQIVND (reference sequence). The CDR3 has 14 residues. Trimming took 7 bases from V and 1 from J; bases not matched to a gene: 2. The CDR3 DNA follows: TGTGCCAGTAAGACTAGCGGGAGTTCCTACGAGCAGTACTTC. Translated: CASKTSGSSYEQYF.

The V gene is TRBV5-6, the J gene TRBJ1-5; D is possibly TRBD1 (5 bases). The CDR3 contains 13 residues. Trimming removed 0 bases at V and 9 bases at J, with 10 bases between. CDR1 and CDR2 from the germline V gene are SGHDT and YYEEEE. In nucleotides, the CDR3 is TGTGCCAGCAGCTTGGCAGGGTCCTGGCCCCAGCATTTT. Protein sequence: CASSLAGSWPQHF. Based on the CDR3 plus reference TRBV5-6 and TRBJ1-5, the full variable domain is DAGVTQSPTHLIKTRGQQVTLRCSPKSGHDTVSWYQQALGQGPQFIFQYYEEEERQRGNFPDRFSGHQFPNYSSELNVNALLLGDSALYLCASSLAGSWPQHFGDGTRLSIL.

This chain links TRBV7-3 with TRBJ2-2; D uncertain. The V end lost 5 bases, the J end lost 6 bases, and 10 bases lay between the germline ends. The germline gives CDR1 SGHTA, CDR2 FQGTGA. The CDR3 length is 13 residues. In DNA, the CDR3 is TGTGCCAGCAGCCCCCGGTCATCCGGGGAGCTGTTTTTT. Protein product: CASSPRSSGELFF.

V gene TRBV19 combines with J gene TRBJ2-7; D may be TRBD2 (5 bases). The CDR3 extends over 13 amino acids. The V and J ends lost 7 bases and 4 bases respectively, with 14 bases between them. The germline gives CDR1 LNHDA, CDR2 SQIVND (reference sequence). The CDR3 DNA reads TGTGCCAGTACACCCGAGGGCAAATACGAGCAGTACTTC. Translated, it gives CASTPEGKYEQYF.

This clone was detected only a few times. CDR3 nucleotide sequence: TGCGCCAGCAGCATAGGGACAGCAACCTACGAGCAGTACTTC. Protein: CASSIGTATYEQYF. This chain joins TRBV5-1 and TRBJ2-7; 7 bases are shared with TRBD1. V gave up 4 bases and J gave up 2 bases; unmatched junction bases: 6. The CDR3 spans 14 residues. Germline lookup yields CDR1 SGHRS and CDR2 YFSETQ.

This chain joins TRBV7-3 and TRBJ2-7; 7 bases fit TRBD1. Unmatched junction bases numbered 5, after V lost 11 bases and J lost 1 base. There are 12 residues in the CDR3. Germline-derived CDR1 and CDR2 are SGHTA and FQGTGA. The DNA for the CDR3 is TGTGCCGGTAAGACAGGGTCCTACGAGCAGTACTTC. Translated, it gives CAGKTGSYEQYF. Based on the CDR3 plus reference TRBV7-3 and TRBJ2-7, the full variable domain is GAGVSQTPSNKVTEKGKYVELRCDPISGHTALYWYRQSLGQGPEFLIYFQGTGAADDSGLPNDRFFAVRPEGSVSTLKIQRTERGDSAVYLCAGKTGSYEQYFGPGTRLTVT.

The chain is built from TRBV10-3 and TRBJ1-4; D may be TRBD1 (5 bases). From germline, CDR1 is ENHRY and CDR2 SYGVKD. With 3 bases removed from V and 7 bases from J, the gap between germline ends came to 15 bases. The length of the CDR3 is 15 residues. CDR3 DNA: TGTGCCATCAGTGAAAACCAGGGAGGGAGTGAAAAACTGTTTTTT. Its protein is CAISENQGGSEKLFF.

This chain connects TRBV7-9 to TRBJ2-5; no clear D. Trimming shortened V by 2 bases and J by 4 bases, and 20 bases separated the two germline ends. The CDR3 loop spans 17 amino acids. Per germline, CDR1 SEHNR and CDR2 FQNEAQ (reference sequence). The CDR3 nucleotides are TGTGCCAGCAGCTTAAGGTCCCGCAGGCCTTTGGGAGAGACCCAGTACTTC. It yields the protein CASSLRSRRPLGETQYF.

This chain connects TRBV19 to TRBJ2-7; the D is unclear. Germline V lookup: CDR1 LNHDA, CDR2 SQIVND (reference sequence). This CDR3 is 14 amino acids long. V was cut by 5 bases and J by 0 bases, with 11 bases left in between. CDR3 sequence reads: CASSLRMSSYEQYF. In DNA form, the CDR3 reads TGTGCCAGTAGTTTGCGAATGAGCTCCTACGAGCAGTACTTC.

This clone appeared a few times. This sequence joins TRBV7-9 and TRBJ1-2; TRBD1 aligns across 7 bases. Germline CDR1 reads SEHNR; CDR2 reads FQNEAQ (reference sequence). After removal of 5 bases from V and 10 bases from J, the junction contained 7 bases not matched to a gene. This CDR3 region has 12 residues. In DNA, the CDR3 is TGTGCCAGCAGCCCAGGGGGACACCACTACACCTTC. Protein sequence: CASSPGGHHYTF.

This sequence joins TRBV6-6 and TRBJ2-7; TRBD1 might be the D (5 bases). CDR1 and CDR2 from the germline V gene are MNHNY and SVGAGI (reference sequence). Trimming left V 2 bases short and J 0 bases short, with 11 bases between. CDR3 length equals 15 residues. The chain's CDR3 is CASSYPQGGSYEQYF. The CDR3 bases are TGTGCCAGCAGTTACCCCCAGGGTGGCTCCTACGAGCAGTACTTC.

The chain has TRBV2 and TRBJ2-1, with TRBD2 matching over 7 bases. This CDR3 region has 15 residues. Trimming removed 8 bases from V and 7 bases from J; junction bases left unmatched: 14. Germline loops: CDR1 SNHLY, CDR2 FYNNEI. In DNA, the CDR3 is TGTGCCAGCGCTAGTTTAGCGGGCCGAGGGAATGAGCAGTTCTTC. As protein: CASASLAGRGNEQFF.

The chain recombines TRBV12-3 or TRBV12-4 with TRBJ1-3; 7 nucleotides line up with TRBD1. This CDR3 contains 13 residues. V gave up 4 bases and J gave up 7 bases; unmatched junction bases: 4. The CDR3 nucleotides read TGTGCCAGCAGTTCATGGGACAGTAACACCATATATTTT. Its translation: CASSSWDSNTIYF.

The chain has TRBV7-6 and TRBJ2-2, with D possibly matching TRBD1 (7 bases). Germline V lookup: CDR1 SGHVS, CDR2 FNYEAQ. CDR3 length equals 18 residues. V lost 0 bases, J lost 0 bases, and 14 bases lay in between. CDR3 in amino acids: CASSLAIQGRSNTGELFF. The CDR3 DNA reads TGTGCCAGCAGCTTAGCCATACAGGGGAGGTCGAACACCGGGGAGCTGTTTTTT.

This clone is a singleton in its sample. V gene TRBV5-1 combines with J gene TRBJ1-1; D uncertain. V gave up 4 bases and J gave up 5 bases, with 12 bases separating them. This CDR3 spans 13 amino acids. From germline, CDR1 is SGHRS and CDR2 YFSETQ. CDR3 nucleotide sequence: TGCGCCAGCAGCCCCCTGTCCCAGACTGAAGCTTTCTTT. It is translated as CASSPLSQTEAFF.

The CDR3 DNA sequence: TGTGCCAGCAGTCTCGGGACCGGGGAGCTGTTTTTT. Translated, it gives CASSLGTGELFF. The rearrangement joins TRBV12-3 or TRBV12-4 to TRBJ2-2; D gene ambiguous. The CDR3 extends over 12 amino acids. Trimming pared 5 bases from V and 5 bases from J, leaving 6 bases between.

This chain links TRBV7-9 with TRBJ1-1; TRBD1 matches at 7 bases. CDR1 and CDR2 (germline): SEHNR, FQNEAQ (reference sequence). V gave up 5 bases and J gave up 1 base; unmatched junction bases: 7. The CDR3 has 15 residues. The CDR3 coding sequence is TGTGCCAGCAGCCCAGACAGGGACTCGAACACTGAAGCTTTCTTT. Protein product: CASSPDRDSNTEAFF.

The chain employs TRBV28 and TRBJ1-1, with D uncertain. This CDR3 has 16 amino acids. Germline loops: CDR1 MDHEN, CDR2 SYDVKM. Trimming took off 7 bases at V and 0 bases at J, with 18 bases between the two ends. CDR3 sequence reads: CASTSSVGSMNTEAFF. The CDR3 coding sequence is TGTGCCAGCACCTCTAGTGTGGGGAGCATGAACACTGAAGCTTTCTTT.

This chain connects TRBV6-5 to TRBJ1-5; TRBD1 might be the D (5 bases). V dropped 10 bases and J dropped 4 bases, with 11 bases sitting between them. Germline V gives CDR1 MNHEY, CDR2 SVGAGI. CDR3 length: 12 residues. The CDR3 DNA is TGTGCCACGGCAGGGCGGAATCAGCCCCAGCATTTT. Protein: CATAGRNQPQHF.

The CDR3 DNA reads TGTGCCAGCAGTGAGTCCTTCCGAGAGACCCAGTACTTC. Translating it yields CASSESFRETQYF. The rearrangement joins TRBV2 to TRBJ2-5; D is ambiguous. Per germline, CDR1 SNHLY and CDR2 FYNNEI. Trimming stripped 3 bases from V and 4 bases from J, with 9 bases between. There are 13 residues in the CDR3. The entire variable domain, with the rest obtained from reference TRBV2 and TRBJ2-5, is as follows: EPEVTQTPSHQVTQMGQEVILRCVPISNHLYFYWYRQILGQKVEFLVSFYNNEISEKSEIFDDQFSVERPDGSNFTLKIRSTKLEDSAMYFCASSESFRETQYFGPGTRLLVL.

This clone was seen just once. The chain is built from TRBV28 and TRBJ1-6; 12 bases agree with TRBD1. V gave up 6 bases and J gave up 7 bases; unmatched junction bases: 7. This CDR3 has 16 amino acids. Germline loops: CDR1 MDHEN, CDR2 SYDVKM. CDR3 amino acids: CASSRRDRGPNSPLHF. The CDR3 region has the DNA TGTGCCAGCAGCCGTCGGGACAGGGGGCCCAATTCACCCCTCCACTTT.

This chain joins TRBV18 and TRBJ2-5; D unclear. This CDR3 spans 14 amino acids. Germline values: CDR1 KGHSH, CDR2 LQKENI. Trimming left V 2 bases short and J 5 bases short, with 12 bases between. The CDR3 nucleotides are TGTGCCAGCTCACCAGTAACCACATTCGAGACCCAGTACTTC. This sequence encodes CASSPVTTFETQYF.

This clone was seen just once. The CDR3 coding sequence is TGTGCCTGGAGTGTGGAGGGGAGGAACATTCAGTACTTC. Protein: CAWSVEGRNIQYF. The chain couples TRBV30 to TRBJ2-4; D might be TRBD2 (6 bases). Trimming shortened V by 0 bases and J by 7 bases, and 10 bases separated the two germline ends. This CDR3 spans 13 amino acids. CDR1 is GTSNPN, CDR2 SVGIG, per germline (reference sequence).

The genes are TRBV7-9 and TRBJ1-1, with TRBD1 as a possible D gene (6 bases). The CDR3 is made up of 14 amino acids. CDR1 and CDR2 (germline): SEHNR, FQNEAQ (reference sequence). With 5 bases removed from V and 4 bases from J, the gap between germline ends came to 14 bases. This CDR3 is CASSLPYRATEAFF. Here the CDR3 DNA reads TGTGCCAGCAGCCTACCATACAGGGCCACTGAAGCTTTCTTT.

The CDR3 loop reads CASSRGREQYF. Here the CDR3 DNA reads TGTGCCAGCAGCCGGGGGAGGGAGCAGTACTTC. The rearrangement links TRBV28 to TRBJ2-7; the D gene is possibly TRBD2 (6 bases). The germline V gene encodes CDR1 MDHEN and CDR2 SYDVKM. Trimming pared 6 bases from V and 7 bases from J, leaving 10 bases between. CDR3 length: 11 amino acids.